Below, 27 T cell receptor beta chains from the same sample are listed, as sequenced in a study of shared clonotypes between healthy human individuals. Generated by immunoSEQ multiplex PCR, the TCRdb table keeps only in-frame clones and is missing some. The repertoire includes approximately 620,000 clones, less than 98% of them detected once, and 0.045% to 0.06% sits in the top ten. Sequencing was carried out using naive CD4+ T cells sorted from blood. Subset noted: CD45RA+ positively selected. The receptor source for this set is a woman in her 30s in good health.

This sequence joins TRBV19 and TRBJ1-2, with 8 positions matching TRBD1. The J segment lost 6 bases and the V segment lost 3 bases, leaving 12 bases of the junction unmatched. The CDR3 runs 16 residues. The germline V gene has CDR1 LNHDA and CDR2 SQIVND (reference sequence). CDR3 in DNA: TGTGCCAGTAGTATTACATGGACAGGGAACAGAGATGGCTACACCTTC. Its protein is CASSITWTGNRDGYTF.

This chain joins TRBV28 and TRBJ2-1; no clear D gene. Trimming took off 3 bases at V and 0 bases at J, with 18 bases between the two ends. Germline V gene sequence: CDR1 MDHEN, CDR2 SYDVKM. CDR3 length: 18 residues. The CDR3 DNA reads TGTGCCAGCAGTTTCCCCCCGGGTCCCGCATTCTCCTACAATGAGCAGTTCTTC. Protein product: CASSFPPGPAFSYNEQFF.

The chain recombines TRBV6-4 with TRBJ1-2; TRBD1 is a possible D gene (5 bases). Germline CDR1 reads MRHNA; CDR2 reads SNTAGT. Trimming cost V 3 bases and J 4 bases, with 15 bases left between them. The CDR3 spans 15 residues. CDR3 bases: TGTGCCAGCAGTGATGACAGCTTGCCGTCCTATGGCTACACCTTC. It encodes CASSDDSLPSYGYTF.

The rearrangement uses TRBV7-9 and TRBJ1-5, with TRBD1 matching 8 bases. CDR3 length equals 14 residues. Germline lookup yields CDR1 SEHNR and CDR2 FQNEAQ (reference sequence). After removal of 4 bases from V and 7 bases from J, the junction contained 6 bases not matched to a gene. CDR3 region: CASSSDRARQPQHF. The CDR3 nucleotides read TGTGCCAGCAGCTCGGACAGGGCCCGGCAGCCCCAGCATTTT.

This chain uses TRBV18 with TRBJ1-5; D is uncertain. The CDR3 is 13 residues long. The V end lost 1 base, the J end lost 5 bases, and 6 bases lay between the germline ends. The V gene's germline CDR1 is KGHSH and CDR2 LQKENI. CDR3 protein: CASSPQADQPQHF. The CDR3 coding sequence is TGTGCCAGCTCACCACAGGCGGATCAGCCCCAGCATTTT.

The genes are TRBV28 and TRBJ1-1, with D possibly TRBD1 on 5 matching bases. CDR1 is MDHEN and CDR2 is SYDVKM in the germline V gene. This CDR3 is 15 amino acids long. V was pared by 9 bases and J by 7 bases, with 24 bases between. This CDR3 reads CASRNTGTGGGEAFF. DNA for the CDR3: TGTGCCAGTCGAAACACCGGGACCGGGGGAGGTGAAGCTTTCTTT.

This chain connects TRBV9 to TRBJ2-1; TRBD2 aligns across 7 bases. Losses at the gene ends were 0 bases for V and 5 bases for J; bases not matched to a gene: 14. Germline CDR1 reads SGDLS; CDR2 reads YYNGEE. The CDR3 spans 18 residues. The DNA for the CDR3 is TGTGCCAGCAGCGTAGCCCCCCCCACTAGCGTAAAACACAATGAGCAGTTCTTC. Translating it yields CASSVAPPTSVKHNEQFF.

The V and J genes are TRBV27 and TRBJ1-1; TRBD1 aligns across 7 bases. The CDR3 has 14 amino acids. Per germline, CDR1 MNHEY and CDR2 SMNVEV (reference sequence). The J segment lost 6 bases and the V segment lost 5 bases, leaving 9 bases of the junction unmatched. As DNA, the CDR3 is TGTGCCAGCAGTCCGCAGGGGGGTTTCGCTGAAGCTTTCTTT. Encoded protein: CASSPQGGFAEAFF.

The V gene is TRBV6-5, the J gene TRBJ2-5; D is ambiguous. Gene TRBJ2-7 matches the end of the DNA better, so the J call may be wrong. The germline gives CDR1 MNHEY, CDR2 SVGAGI. This CDR3 is built from 14 residues. The CDR3 nucleotides are TGTGCCAGCAGTTACCGGCAAAGCTCCTACGAGCAGTACTTC. The encoded protein is CASSYRQSSYEQYF.

V gene TRBV4-1 combines with J gene TRBJ1-5, with TRBD1 matching over 8 bases. The germline gives CDR1 MGHRA, CDR2 YSYEKL. This CDR3 is 16 amino acids long. Germline trimming cut 6 bases from V and 7 bases from J; bases unmatched to any gene: 14. In DNA, the CDR3 is TGCGCCAGCAGAGCAGTCACCGGACAGGGTCAGCAGCCCCAGCATTTT. Translated: CASRAVTGQGQQPQHF.

The rearrangement joins TRBV27 to TRBJ2-2, with 7 bases matching TRBD2. CDR1 is MNHEY and CDR2 is SMNVEV in the germline V gene (reference sequence). J lost 5 bases, V lost 4 bases, and 7 bases had no gene match. CDR3 size: 15 residues. The chain's CDR3 is CASSWGTTETGELFF. CDR3 bases: TGTGCCAGCAGTTGGGGGACTACGGAGACCGGGGAGCTGTTTTTT.

The V gene is TRBV4-1, the J gene TRBJ2-5; TRBD2 aligns across 9 bases. CDR1 and CDR2 (germline): MGHRA, YSYEKL. V was clipped by 2 bases and J by 0 bases; unmatched bases: 13. CDR3 size: 19 residues. The chain's CDR3 is CASSQIGRGASGNQETQYF. The DNA for the CDR3 is TGCGCCAGCAGCCAAATCGGGCGGGGGGCTAGCGGGAACCAAGAGACCCAGTACTTC.

This sequence joins TRBV5-1 and TRBJ2-3, with TRBD2 matching 9 bases. V dropped 1 base and J dropped 0; count of bases not matched to a gene: 6. This CDR3 region has 17 residues. Germline V CDR1 and CDR2: SGHRS, YFSETQ. The CDR3 loop is CASSLIPSGASTDTQYF. For the CDR3, the DNA is TGCGCCAGCAGCTTGATTCCTAGCGGGGCTAGCACAGATACGCAGTATTTT.

This clone was counted once. This chain connects TRBV5-1 to TRBJ2-5, with 13 bases aligning to TRBD2. This CDR3 region has 16 residues. From germline, CDR1 is SGHRS and CDR2 YFSETQ. After removal of 1 base from V and 5 bases from J, the junction contained 5 bases not matched to a gene. In nucleotides, the CDR3 is TGCGCCAGCAGCTTGACTAGCGGGAGGGGATGGGAGACCCAGTACTTC. Amino acid sequence: CASSLTSGRGWETQYF. Full variable domain (remainder filled in from reference TRBV5-1 and TRBJ2-5): KAGVTQTPRYLIKTRGQQVTLSCSPISGHRSVSWYQQTPGQGLQFLFEYFSETQRNKGNFPGRFSGRQFSNSRSEMNVSTLELGDSALYLCASSLTSGRGWETQYFGPGTRLLVL.

This clone was counted a single time. The rearrangement joins TRBV5-1 to TRBJ2-5, with a tentative D call TRBD2 (5 bases). V lost 0 bases to trimming and J lost 3 bases, with 6 bases between them. The germline gives CDR1 SGHRS, CDR2 YFSETQ. This CDR3 spans 13 amino acids. The CDR3 DNA follows: TGCGCCAGCAGCTTGGACGGGGAAGAGACCCAGTACTTC. As protein: CASSLDGEETQYF.

This chain joins TRBV6-1 and TRBJ1-1; D is perhaps TRBD1 (5 bases). CDR1 and CDR2 from the germline V gene are MNHNS and SASEGT. CDR3 length: 14 residues. The ends were cut back, 4 bases at V and 1 base at J, with 10 bases in the middle. DNA of the CDR3: TGTGCCAGCAGTGTTATTAGGGGGAACACTGAAGCTTTCTTT. It yields the protein CASSVIRGNTEAFF.

V and J are TRBV11-2 and TRBJ2-5, with a weak D call TRBD2 (6 bases). The J call may be incorrect, as the DNA end agrees better with TRBJ2-7. Germline CDR1 reads SGHAT; CDR2 reads FQNNGV. The CDR3 sequence is 16 residues long. This CDR3 reads CASRSRGGQGGYEQYF. The CDR3 DNA reads as TGTGCCAGCAGATCTAGAGGAGGGCAGGGAGGTTACGAGCAGTACTTC.

The gene calls are TRBV28 and TRBJ2-7; 8 bases fit TRBD2. CDR1 MDHEN and CDR2 SYDVKM come from the germline V gene. This CDR3 region has 14 residues. With 7 bases clipped from V and 2 bases from J, the junction kept 7 bases outside the gene matches. CDR3 in DNA: TGTGCCAGCACCTCGGGGGGGGGTCCCTACGAGCAGTACTTC. Protein sequence: CASTSGGGPYEQYF.

CDR3 protein: CASSPQGAFAEAFF. The CDR3 DNA follows: TGTGCCAGCAGTCCACAGGGGGCTTTCGCTGAAGCTTTCTTT. V and J are TRBV11-2 and TRBJ1-1; 9 bases fit TRBD1. From germline, CDR1 is SGHAT and CDR2 FQNNGV. The CDR3 spans 14 residues. V was clipped by 6 bases and J by 6 bases; unmatched bases: 8.

This rearrangement joins TRBV28 to TRBJ2-7; 8 bases are shared with TRBD1. The ends lost 6 bases at V and 4 bases at J; junction bases unmatched: 11. The CDR3 runs 15 residues. The germline V gene has CDR1 MDHEN and CDR2 SYDVKM. CDR3 residues: CASSPTDRGNYEQYF. The DNA for the CDR3 is TGTGCCAGCAGCCCCACCGACAGGGGAAATTACGAGCAGTACTTC. The full variable domain, rest sourced from reference TRBV28 and TRBJ2-7, is DVKVTQSSRYLVKRTGEKVFLECVQDMDHENMFWYRQDPGLGLRLIYFSYDVKMKEKGDIPEGYSVSREKKERFSLILESASTNQTSMYLCASSPTDRGNYEQYFGPGTRLTVT.

This chain uses TRBV18 with TRBJ2-1, with no clear D. Deletions cut 3 bases from V and 3 bases from J, with 12 bases between. The germline V gene has CDR1 KGHSH and CDR2 LQKENI. This CDR3 contains 15 residues. CDR3 protein: CASSPVRNNYNEQFF. The DNA of the CDR3 is TGTGCCAGCTCACCTGTCCGGAACAACTACAATGAGCAGTTCTTC.

This chain connects TRBV28 to TRBJ1-2; 9 nucleotides agree with TRBD1. Losses at the gene ends were 6 bases for V and 3 bases for J; bases not matched to a gene: 5. The CDR3 contains 14 residues. Germline V CDR1 and CDR2: MDHEN, SYDVKM. For the CDR3, the DNA is TGTGCCAGCAGAAACAGGGGGCGTGACTATGGCTACACCTTC. It codes for CASRNRGRDYGYTF.

This clone was recorded only once. The chain joins TRBV5-1 to TRBJ2-7, with 7 positions matching TRBD1. The CDR3 has 16 residues. J gave up 6 bases and V 0 bases, and 12 bases lay outside the gene matches. Germline V gene sequence: CDR1 SGHRS, CDR2 YFSETQ. Here the CDR3 DNA reads TGCGCCAGCAGCTTGGAACCGACAGGGTGGGTAAGCGAGCAGTACTTC. Translated: CASSLEPTGWVSEQYF.

J is TRBJ2-1 and V is TRBV5-4; D is possibly TRBD2 (7 bases). The ends were cut back, 7 bases at V and 3 bases at J, with 20 bases in the middle. Germline CDR1 and CDR2: SGHNT and YYREEE (reference sequence). The CDR3 consists of 16 residues. CDR3 nucleotide sequence: TGTGCCAGCCGCTCGGGGGGCGGGAGTCGCTACAATGAGCAGTTCTTC. Its translation: CASRSGGGSRYNEQFF.

This sequence joins TRBV18 and TRBJ2-1; D gene unclear. CDR3 length equals 16 residues. Trimming stripped 2 bases from V and 6 bases from J, with 17 bases between. Germline V gives CDR1 KGHSH, CDR2 LQKENI. In nucleotides, the CDR3 is TGTGCCAGCTCACCAGGGGTTGGAAGTTCGGGCAATGAGCAGTTCTTC. This codes for CASSPGVGSSGNEQFF.

V is TRBV4-1 and J is TRBJ1-4; D ambiguous. This CDR3 comprises 11 residues. V gave up 8 bases and J gave up 10 bases, with 11 bases separating them. Germline values: CDR1 MGHRA, CDR2 YSYEKL. CDR3: CASRAGGKLFF. DNA of the CDR3: TGCGCCAGCCGGGCGGGAGGAAAACTGTTTTTT.

The chain is built from TRBV25-1 and TRBJ2-3, with 8 nucleotides matching TRBD2. CDR3 length: 15 residues. The germline V gene encodes CDR1 MGHDK and CDR2 SYGVNS. The J segment lost 0 bases and the V segment lost 4 bases, leaving 3 bases of the junction unmatched. The CDR3 protein is CASSASSGSTDTQYF. The CDR3 bases are TGTGCCAGCAGTGCCTCTAGCGGGAGCACAGATACGCAGTATTTT. Full variable domain (rest looked up from reference TRBV25-1 and TRBJ2-3): EADIYQTPRYLVIGTGKKITLECSQTMGHDKMYWYQQDPGMELHLIHYSYGVNSTEKGDLSSESTVSRIRTEHFPLTLESARPSHTSQYLCASSASSGSTDTQYFGPGTRLTVL.